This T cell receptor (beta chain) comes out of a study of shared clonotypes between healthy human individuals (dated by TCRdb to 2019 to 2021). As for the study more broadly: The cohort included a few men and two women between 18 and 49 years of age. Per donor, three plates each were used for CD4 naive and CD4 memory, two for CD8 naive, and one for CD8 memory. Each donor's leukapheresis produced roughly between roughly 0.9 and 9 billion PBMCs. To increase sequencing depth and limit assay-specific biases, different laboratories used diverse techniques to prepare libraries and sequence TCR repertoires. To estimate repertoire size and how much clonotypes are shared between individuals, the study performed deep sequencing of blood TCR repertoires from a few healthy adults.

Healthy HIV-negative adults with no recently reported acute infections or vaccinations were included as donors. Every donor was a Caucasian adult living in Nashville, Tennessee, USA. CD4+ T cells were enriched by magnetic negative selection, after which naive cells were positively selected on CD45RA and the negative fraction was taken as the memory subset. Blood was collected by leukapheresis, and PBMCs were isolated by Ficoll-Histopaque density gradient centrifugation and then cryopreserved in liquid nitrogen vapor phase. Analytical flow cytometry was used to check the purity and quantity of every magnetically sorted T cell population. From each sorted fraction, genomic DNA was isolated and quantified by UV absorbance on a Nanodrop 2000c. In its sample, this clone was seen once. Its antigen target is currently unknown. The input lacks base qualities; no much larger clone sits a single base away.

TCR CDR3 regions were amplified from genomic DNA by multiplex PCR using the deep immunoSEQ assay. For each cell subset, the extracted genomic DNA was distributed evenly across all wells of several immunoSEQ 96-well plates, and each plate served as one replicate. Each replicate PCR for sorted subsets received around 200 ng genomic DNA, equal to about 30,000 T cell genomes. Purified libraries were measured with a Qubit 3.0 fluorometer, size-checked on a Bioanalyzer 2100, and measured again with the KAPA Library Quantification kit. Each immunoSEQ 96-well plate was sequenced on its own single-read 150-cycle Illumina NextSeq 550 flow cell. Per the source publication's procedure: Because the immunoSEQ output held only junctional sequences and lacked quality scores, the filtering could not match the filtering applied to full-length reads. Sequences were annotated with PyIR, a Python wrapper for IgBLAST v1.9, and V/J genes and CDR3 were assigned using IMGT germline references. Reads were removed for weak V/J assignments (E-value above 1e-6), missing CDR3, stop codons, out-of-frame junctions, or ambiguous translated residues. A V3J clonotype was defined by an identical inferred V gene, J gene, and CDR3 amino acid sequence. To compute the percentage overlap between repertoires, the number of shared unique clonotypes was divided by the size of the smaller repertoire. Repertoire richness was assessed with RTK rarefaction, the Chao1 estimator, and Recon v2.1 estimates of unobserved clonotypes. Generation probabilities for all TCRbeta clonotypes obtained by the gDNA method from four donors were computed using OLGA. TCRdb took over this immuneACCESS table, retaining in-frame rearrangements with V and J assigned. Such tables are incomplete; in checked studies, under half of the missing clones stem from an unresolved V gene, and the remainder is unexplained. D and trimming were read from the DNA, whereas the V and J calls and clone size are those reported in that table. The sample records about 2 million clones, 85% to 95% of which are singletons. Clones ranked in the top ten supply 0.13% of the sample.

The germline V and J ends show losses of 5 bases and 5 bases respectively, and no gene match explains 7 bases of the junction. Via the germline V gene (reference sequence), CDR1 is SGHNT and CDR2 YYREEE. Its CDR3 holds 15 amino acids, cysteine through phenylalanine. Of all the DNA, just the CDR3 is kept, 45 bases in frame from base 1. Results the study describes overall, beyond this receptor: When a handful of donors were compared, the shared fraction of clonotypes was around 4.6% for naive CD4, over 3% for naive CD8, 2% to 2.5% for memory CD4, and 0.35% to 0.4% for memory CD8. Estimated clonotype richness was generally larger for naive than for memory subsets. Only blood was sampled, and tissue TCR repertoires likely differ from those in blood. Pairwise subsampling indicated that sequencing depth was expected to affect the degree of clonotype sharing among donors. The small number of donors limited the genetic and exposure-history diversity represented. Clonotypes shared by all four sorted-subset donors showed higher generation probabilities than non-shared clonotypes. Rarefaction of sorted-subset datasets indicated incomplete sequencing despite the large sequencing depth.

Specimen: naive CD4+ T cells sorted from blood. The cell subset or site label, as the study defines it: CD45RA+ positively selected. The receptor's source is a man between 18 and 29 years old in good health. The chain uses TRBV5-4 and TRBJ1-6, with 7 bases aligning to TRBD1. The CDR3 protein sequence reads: CASSRQGSNNSPLHF. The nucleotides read TGTGCCAGCAGTCGACAGGGATCTAATAATTCACCCCTCCACTTT.